This T cell receptor beta chain comes out of a study of spatial heterogeneity in lung cancer. About the research overall: The study observed each unique TCR and UMI combination more than ten times on average in raw reads.

Per germline, CDR1 SGHNT and CDR2 YYREEE (reference sequence). V dropped 4 bases and J dropped 1 base, with 16 bases sitting between them. The CDR3 spans 16 residues. In its sample, this clonotype ranks as medium-sized. Every TCR cDNA molecule bore a unique molecular identifier. From the 5' RACE reads, TCRdb called clonotypes with MiXCR, one entry per CDR3 protein. This sample has 10,000 to 12,000 distinct CDR3 sequences, with approximately 5% found just once. As to time point: sample taken at primary tumor resection. Whole RNA, which was extracted from tumor, nontumor lung tissue or frozen PBMC, was sequenced without any cell sorting. Some 72 TRACERx patients with early, untreated non-small cell lung cancer donated samples.

J is TRBJ2-3 and V is TRBV5-4, with D possibly TRBD1 on 7 matching bases. The origin of this receptor is a male donor with early-stage non-small cell lung cancer. The sample here was PBMCs, taken at surgery. CDR3 region: CASSLFLRGGTDTQYF. The CDR3 nucleotides are TGTGCCAGCAGCCTCTTTCTCAGGGGGGGCACAGATACGCAGTATTTT.